The 21 T cell receptor beta chains below come from one sample, sequenced in a study of beta chain features in type 1 diabetes. The isolated RNA, all of it, was reverse transcribed, so expressed TCRB transcripts were what got sequenced. Some clones are missing from TCRdb's copy, which holds only in-frame ones; the method was immunoSEQ multiplex PCR. The sample has fewer than 500,000 clones; about 15% are singletons. The sequencing input was naive CD4+ T cells from blood. The receptor source for this set is a man aged 25-40 years in good health.

This rearrangement joins TRBV21-1 to TRBJ1-1; the table assigns TRBD1, which was not confirmed against the DNA. TRBV21-1 has pseudogene status. The CDR3 consists of 13 residues. The CDR3: CASSIRQNTEAFF. In DNA, the CDR3 is TGTGCCAGCAGCATCCGACAGAACACTGAAGCTTTCTTT.

This clone was picked up a small number of times. The V gene is TRBV15, the J gene TRBJ2-7, with TRBD2 identical over 7 bases. CDR3 length equals 15 residues. Looked up from germline, CDR1 is LNHNV and CDR2 is YYDKDF (reference sequence). The CDR3 sequence is CATSRDRLIGRDRDV. The CDR3 DNA follows: TGTGCCACCAGCAGAGACCGCTTGATTGGGAGGGACCGAGACGTC.

This clone has a count of ten or more. V gene TRBV14 combines with J gene TRBJ2-7, with D maybe TRBD2 (5 bases). The germline V gene has CDR1 SGHDN and CDR2 FVKESK. The CDR3 is 12 residues long. V lost 4 bases to trimming and J lost 7 bases, with 11 bases between them. CDR3 in amino acids: CASSRGLEEQYF. The CDR3 bases are TGTGCCAGCAGCCGAGGGCTCGAGGAGCAGTACTTC.

This clone was counted a few times. J is TRBJ1-2 and V is TRBV7-9, with D unresolved. CDR3 length: 13 residues. CDR1 is SEHNR, CDR2 FQNEAQ, per germline (reference sequence). V gave up 5 bases and J gave up 5 bases, with 12 bases separating them. The CDR3 DNA is TGTGCCAGCAGCCAAGAACGCCGGTATGGCTACACCTTC. This translates into CASSQERRYGYTF. The variable domain in full, with the rest retrieved from reference TRBV7-9 and TRBJ1-2, is DTGVSQNPRHKITKRGQNVTFRCDPISEHNRLYWYRQTLGQGPEFLTYFQNEAQLEKSRLLSDRFSAERPKGSFSTLEIQRTEQGDSAMYLCASSQERRYGYTFGSGTRLTVV.

This clone was seen a handful of times. This chain links TRBV7-2 with TRBJ1-5; D remains ambiguous. V lost 6 bases and J 6 bases, leaving 15 bases between the germline ends. This CDR3 contains 14 residues. Per germline, CDR1 SGHTA and CDR2 FQGNSA. Written as DNA, the CDR3 is TGTGCCAGCAGTCCCACTGGGATTGGTCAGCCCCAGCATTTT. Translation: CASSPTGIGQPQHF.

The chain is built from TRBV18 and TRBJ2-1; the D gene could be TRBD1 or TRBD2 (5 bases each). V was cut by 3 bases and J by 5 bases, with 11 bases left in between. The CDR3 spans 14 residues. In germline, CDR1 is KGHSH, CDR2 LQKENI. The CDR3 sequence: CASSPAGAHNEQFF. CDR3 DNA sequence: TGTGCCAGCTCACCGGCCGGGGCACACAATGAGCAGTTCTTC.

The V call is TRBV7-9, the J call TRBJ2-1; TRBD1 might be the D (5 bases). CDR3 size: 14 residues. Germline V gene data show CDR1 as SEHNR and CDR2 as FQNEAQ (reference sequence). Trimming took 1 base from V and 7 from J, leaving 11 bases between them. The CDR3 DNA reads TGTGCCAGCAGCTTAGATGGGGCAGGGAATGAGCAGTTCTTC. Translated: CASSLDGAGNEQFF.

This clone was detected a few times. The rearrangement uses TRBV6-5 and TRBJ2-3, with D unclear. The germline V gene has CDR1 MNHEY and CDR2 SVGAGI. V was clipped by 4 bases and J by 2 bases, with 10 bases between them. There are 14 residues in the CDR3. The CDR3 reads CASSFRRTTDTQYF. The DNA of the CDR3 is TGTGCCAGCAGTTTCCGGCGAACCACAGATACGCAGTATTTT.

The rearrangement joins TRBV25-1 to TRBJ1-2; weak D call: TRBD1 (5 bases). Germline V lookup: CDR1 MGHDK, CDR2 SYGVNS. The CDR3 length is 14 residues. Deletions cut 3 bases from V and 5 bases from J, with 13 bases between. The CDR3 sequence: CASSETGTGYGYTF. Written as DNA, the CDR3 is TGTGCCAGCAGTGAGACCGGGACCGGTTATGGCTACACCTTC.

This clone was observed a handful of times. CDR3 DNA: TGCGCCAGCAGCCAAGATCCAGGTTCGAGCTCTGGAAACACCATATATTTT. Translation gives CASSQDPGSSSGNTIYF. The chain couples TRBV4-3 to TRBJ1-3; D gene uncertain. Deletions cut 0 bases from V and 0 bases from J, with 12 bases between. Germline CDR1 reads LGHNA; CDR2 reads YSLEER. This CDR3 has 17 amino acids.

This clone was counted a few times. The chain couples TRBV6-6 to TRBJ2-6; TRBD1 aligns across 7 bases. Germline CDR1 MNHNY, CDR2 SVGAGI (reference sequence). This CDR3 is 15 amino acids long. J lost 2 bases, V lost 2 bases, and 0 bases had no gene match. The CDR3 loop is CASSYDRAGANVLTF. As DNA, the CDR3 is TGTGCCAGCAGTTACGACAGGGCTGGGGCCAACGTCCTGACTTTC.

This clone turned up a few times. The chain couples TRBV25-1 to TRBJ1-3; D possibly corresponds to TRBD1 (6 bases). The CDR3 totals 16 residues. The germline CDR1 and CDR2 sequences are MGHDK and SYGVNS. V lost 7 bases and J 0 bases, leaving 16 bases between the germline ends. As DNA, the CDR3 is TGTGCCAGCACTCAAACCGGACAGTACTCTGGAAACACCATATATTTT. Amino acid sequence: CASTQTGQYSGNTIYF.

This clone was detected only a few times. The genes are TRBV5-4 and TRBJ1-6, with unresolved D. The CDR3 consists of 16 residues. In germline, CDR1 is SGHNT, CDR2 YYREEE (reference sequence). V lost 0 bases, J lost 9 bases, and 16 bases lay in between. CDR3 in DNA: TGTGCCAGCAGCTTGGGCCCGGTTCTCCTAGGTTCACCCCTCCACTTT. It is translated as CASSLGPVLLGSPLHF. Using reference TRBV5-4 and TRBJ1-6 for the parts outside the CDR3, the full variable domain is ETGVTQSPTHLIKTRGQQVTLRCSSQSGHNTVSWYQQALGQGPQFIFQYYREEENGRGNFPPRFSGLQFPNYSSELNVNALELDDSALYLCASSLGPVLLGSPLHFGNGTRLTVT.

V gene TRBV5-4 combines with J gene TRBJ1-2; D might be TRBD1 (5 bases). The germline CDR1 and CDR2 sequences are SGHNT and YYREEE (reference sequence). The length of the CDR3 is 19 residues. V lost 0 bases to trimming and J lost 4 bases, with 25 bases between them. Here the CDR3 reads CASSLVGGRGPKPGYGYTF. The CDR3 DNA follows: TGTGCCAGCAGCTTGGTTGGGGGAAGAGGACCTAAACCCGGCTATGGCTACACCTTC.

V is TRBV25-1 and J is TRBJ2-2; TRBD2 might be the D (6 bases). CDR1 is MGHDK, CDR2 SYGVNS, per germline. This CDR3 region has 15 residues. Trimming shortened V by 5 bases and J by 0 bases, and 10 bases separated the two germline ends. CDR3 residues: CASSIAVANTGELFF. The CDR3 nucleotides read TGTGCCAGCAGTATAGCGGTCGCGAACACCGGGGAGCTGTTTTTT.

CDR3 amino acids: CATSSSTGELFF. CDR3 bases: TGTGCCACCAGCAGCTCCACCGGGGAGCTGTTTTTT. The genes are TRBV15 and TRBJ2-2; no clear D. This CDR3 has 12 residues. Trimming cost V 3 bases and J 4 bases, with 3 bases left between them. CDR1 LNHNV and CDR2 YYDKDF come from the germline V gene (reference sequence).

The chain recombines TRBV29-1 with TRBJ2-7; D is uncertain. The CDR3 runs to 12 residues. V gave up 6 bases and J gave up 3 bases, with 12 bases separating them. Germline V gene lookup returns CDR1 SQVTM and CDR2 ANQGSEA. The CDR3 DNA sequence: TGCAGCGTCCCAGAGCACTACTACGAGCAGTACGTC. This codes for CSVPEHYYEQYV.

The J gene is TRBJ2-4, the V gene TRBV30, with D possibly TRBD2 on 6 matching bases. This CDR3 is 14 amino acids long. Germline assignment: CDR1 GTSNPN and CDR2 SVGIG (reference sequence). The V end lost 0 bases, the J end lost 9 bases, and 15 bases lay between the germline ends. The CDR3 sequence is CAWSVRGGEGIQYF. CDR3 DNA: TGTGCCTGGAGTGTACGGGGAGGAGAGGGCATTCAGTACTTC.

The sample holds a few counts of this clone. The chain joins TRBV7-9 to TRBJ2-2, with 7 bases fitting TRBD1. There are 13 residues in the CDR3. The germline V gene has CDR1 SEHNR and CDR2 FQNEAQ (reference sequence). Germline trimming cut 5 bases from V and 7 bases from J; bases unmatched to any gene: 4. For the CDR3, the DNA is TGTGCCAGCAGCGCCACAGGGGACGGGGAGCTGTTTTTT. This encodes CASSATGDGELFF.

V usage is TRBV19 and J usage is TRBJ2-3; D unresolved. CDR1 is LNHDA and CDR2 is SQIVND in the germline V gene (reference sequence). V lost 7 bases, J lost 2 bases, and 10 bases lay in between. The CDR3 extends over 13 amino acids. DNA of the CDR3: TGTGCCAGTACCAAGGACGCCACAGATACGCAGTATTTT. The encoded protein is CASTKDATDTQYF.

This chain joins TRBV29-1 and TRBJ2-6; TRBD1 aligns across 7 bases. The length of the CDR3 is 13 residues. J was trimmed by 3 bases and V by 8 bases; bases with no gene match: 4. Germline CDR1 reads SQVTM; CDR2 reads ANQGSEA. The CDR3 loop reads CSTWTGGANVLTF. CDR3 DNA sequence: TGCAGCACCTGGACAGGTGGGGCCAACGTCCTGACTTTC. The variable domain in full, with the rest retrieved from reference TRBV29-1 and TRBJ2-6, is SAVISQKPSRDICQRGTSLTIQCQVDSQVTMMFWYRQQPGQSLTLIATANQGSEATYESGFVIDKFPISRPNLTFSTLTVSNMSPEDSSIYLCSTWTGGANVLTFGAGSRLTVL.